Presented here are 15 T cell receptor beta chains from one specimen sequenced in a study of Ad26.COV2.S vaccination and SARS-CoV-2 variants. The protocol was immunoSEQ multiplex PCR, while the TCRdb copy is restricted to in-frame clones and leaves out a portion. The sample has hundreds of thousands of clones; 80% to 90% are singletons. Treatment: about 20 received Ad26.COV2.S at low or high dose, single or two shots; roughly 5 received placebo; per-sample allocation not given. Sampling happened 63 days after the first vaccine or placebo injection. The sequences come from peripheral blood, collected in a trial of Ad26.COV2.S vaccine versus placebo. The source is a person between 18 and 59 years old who received the Ad26.COV2.S COVID-19 vaccine or a placebo.

In nucleotides, the CDR3 is TGCGCCAGCAGCTTGGGGTTCGGGGAACCTTACTACGAGCAGTACTTC. Translating it yields CASSLGFGEPYYEQYF. The chain couples TRBV5-1 to TRBJ2-7; a possible D gene is TRBD2 (5 bases). CDR1 and CDR2 (germline): SGHRS, YFSETQ. Trimming shortened V by 0 bases and J by 3 bases, and 16 bases separated the two germline ends. The CDR3 is made up of 16 amino acids.

The rearrangement joins TRBV9 to TRBJ2-1; D is undetermined. The V gene's germline CDR1 is SGDLS and CDR2 YYNGEE. Trimming pared 4 bases from V and 10 bases from J, leaving 18 bases between. The CDR3 is 14 residues long. The DNA for the CDR3 is TGTGCCAGCAGCTTAGGTCCTCGGGTTCACGAGCAGTTCTTC. This translates into CASSLGPRVHEQFF.

V and J are TRBV5-1 and TRBJ1-2; D gene uncertain. The CDR3 runs to 11 residues. The V end lost 0 bases, the J end lost 5 bases, and 2 bases lay between the germline ends. Germline CDR1 SGHRS, CDR2 YFSETQ. The CDR3 loop reads CASSLGYGYTF. For the CDR3, the DNA is TGCGCCAGCAGCTTGGGGTATGGCTACACCTTC.

The CDR3 coding sequence is TGTGCCAGCAGCCCCTCATCCGGGACGGATTACAATGAGCAGTTCTTC. This sequence encodes CASSPSSGTDYNEQFF. The V call is TRBV9, the J call TRBJ2-1, with D tentatively TRBD1 or TRBD2 (5 bases each). With 4 bases removed from V and 4 bases from J, the gap between germline ends came to 18 bases. CDR3 size: 16 residues. Germline V gives CDR1 SGDLS, CDR2 YYNGEE.

The chain employs TRBV29-1 and TRBJ2-7; 8 positions match TRBD1. CDR3 length: 14 residues. CDR1 and CDR2 (germline): SQVTM, ANQGSEA. V trimming: 4 bases; J trimming: 4 bases; junction bases outside the gene matches: 9. The CDR3 loop reads CSVGGQGASYEQYF. The CDR3 nucleotides read TGCAGCGTTGGAGGACAGGGAGCATCTTACGAGCAGTACTTC.

The genes are TRBV11-2 and TRBJ1-4; the D gene is possibly TRBD1 (5 bases). This CDR3 is built from 14 residues. V lost 5 bases, J lost 4 bases, and 11 bases lay in between. The germline gives CDR1 SGHAT, CDR2 FQNNGV. CDR3 bases: TGTGCCAGCAGCCGCGACAGATATAATGAAAAACTGTTTTTT. Translating it yields CASSRDRYNEKLFF. The complete variable domain, with remaining parts taken from reference TRBV11-2 and TRBJ1-4, reads EAGVAQSPRYKIIEKRQSVAFWCNPISGHATLYWYQQILGQGPKLLIQFQNNGVVDDSQLPKDRFSAERLKGVDSTLKIQPAKLEDSAVYLCASSRDRYNEKLFFGSGTQLSVL.

The chain links TRBV4-1 to TRBJ2-5; perhaps TRBD2 as D (6 bases). This CDR3 is 15 amino acids long. V was trimmed by 3 bases and J by 2 bases, leaving 13 bases between them. CDR1 is MGHRA and CDR2 is YSYEKL in the germline V gene. CDR3 bases: TGCGCCAGCAGCCACCTCCCTGGACTACAAGAGACCCAGTACTTC. It translates to CASSHLPGLQETQYF.

The rearrangement joins TRBV6-5 to TRBJ1-2, with 8 nucleotides matching TRBD1. CDR1 is MNHEY, CDR2 SVGAGI, per germline. The V gene end was trimmed by 4 bases and the J gene end by 8 bases; junction bases not matched to a gene: 12. This CDR3 contains 15 residues. CDR3 loop: CASSSHPQTGEGYTF. DNA of the CDR3: TGTGCCAGCAGTTCTCACCCCCAGACAGGGGAGGGCTACACCTTC.

DNA for the CDR3: TGTGCCAGCTCATCTGGACAGTCGGACACTGAAGCTTTCTTT. Translating gives CASSSGQSDTEAFF. The chain joins TRBV18 to TRBJ1-1; maybe TRBD1 (6 bases). CDR3 length equals 14 residues. CDR1 is KGHSH and CDR2 is LQKENI in the germline V gene. Trimming stripped 5 bases from V and 3 bases from J, with 13 bases between.

This sequence joins TRBV2 and TRBJ1-1; maybe TRBD1 (5 bases). Per germline, CDR1 SNHLY and CDR2 FYNNEI. Trimming removed 0 bases at V and 4 bases at J, with 6 bases between. The CDR3 sequence is 13 residues long. Here the CDR3 reads CASSEATGTEAFF. CDR3 in DNA: TGTGCCAGCAGTGAAGCCACAGGCACTGAAGCTTTCTTT.

V gene TRBV7-8 combines with J gene TRBJ2-7, with D maybe TRBD2 (6 bases). Trimming stripped 2 bases from V and 1 base from J, with 9 bases between. The CDR3 sequence is 14 residues long. Germline assignment: CDR1 SGHVS and CDR2 FQNEAQ. As DNA, the CDR3 is TGTGCCAGCAGCTTACCGGGGGTTTCCTACGAGCAGTACTTC. It codes for CASSLPGVSYEQYF.

The chain couples TRBV18 to TRBJ1-4; 8 bases are a match to TRBD1. This CDR3 has 16 residues. Germline CDR1 is KGHSH and CDR2 is LQKENI. V shed 3 bases and J 5 bases; nucleotides not matched to a gene: 8. CDR3 in amino acids: CASSPIRTGLNEKLFF. In nucleotides, the CDR3 is TGTGCCAGCTCACCCATTCGGACAGGGCTAAATGAAAAACTGTTTTTT.

The chain couples TRBV6-5 to TRBJ1-1, with 9 bases fitting TRBD1. This CDR3 has 15 residues. Germline CDR1 and CDR2: MNHEY and SVGAGI. V was clipped by 5 bases and J by 5 bases; unmatched bases: 9. The CDR3 DNA sequence: TGTGCCAGCAGTACGCACAGGGGGCGAGGTACTGAAGCTTTCTTT. Translating gives CASSTHRGRGTEAFF.

Worth noting for this clone: This specimen includes other DNA sequences encoding the same CDR3. The chain carries TRBV5-1 and TRBJ2-2, with 8 bases that match TRBD2. CDR1 and CDR2 from the germline V gene are SGHRS and YFSETQ. Trimming removed 4 bases from V and 0 bases from J; junction bases left unmatched: 5. This CDR3 is built from 16 residues. CDR3 DNA sequence: TGCGCCAGCAGCGCTCTAGCGGGCGCGAACACCGGGGAGCTGTTTTTT. It encodes CASSALAGANTGELFF.

The gene calls are TRBV27 and TRBJ2-2, with D unresolved. There are 14 residues in the CDR3. Germline V gene data show CDR1 as MNHEY and CDR2 as SMNVEV (reference sequence). Trimming pared 5 bases from V and 0 bases from J, leaving 7 bases between. The CDR3 is CASSPWANTGELFF. The CDR3 DNA reads TGTGCCAGCAGTCCGTGGGCGAACACCGGGGAGCTGTTTTTT.